A selection of T cell receptor beta chains follows, all from one sample in a study of OX40 agonist ivuxolimab in advanced cancers. Method: immunoSEQ multiplex PCR; TCRdb's copy keeps in-frame clones and lacks some. The sample records around 30,000 clones, roughly 91% being singletons. The material sequenced was CD4+ or CD8+ T cells sorted from blood, taken in a trial of the OX40 agonist ivuxolimab. These receptors were collected from an adult with an advanced solid tumor such as melanoma, head and neck, liver or kidney cancer. The CDR3 runs from the conserved cysteine through the conserved F or W. A D gene is named only where the DNA matches it firmly. Size is omitted from some rows. Given values are once, few, many or a class for expanded clones.

j_call v_call d_call clone_size cdr3_aa cdr3_nt
TRBJ1-1 TRBV2 . . CASMAHRQDTEAFF TGTGCCAGCATGGCCCATAGACAGGACACTGAAGCTTTCTTT
TRBJ2-3 TRBV11-2 TRBD2 . CASSLGREDTQYF TGTGCCAGCAGCTTAGGGCGGGAGGATACGCAGTATTTT
TRBJ1-2 TRBV5-4 TRBD1 . CASSLDRGGYGYTF TGTGCCAGCAGCTTGGACAGGGGCGGTTATGGCTACACCTTC
TRBJ2-2 TRBV5-4 TRBD2 . CASSLAGLANTGELFF TGTGCCAGCAGCTTGGCCGGACTAGCAAACACCGGGGAGCTGTTTTTT
TRBJ1-2 TRBV28 . once CASSPRTAFGIYTF TGTGCCAGCAGTCCCCGGACGGCCTTCGGGATCTACACCTTC
TRBJ1-3 TRBV6-5 . once CASSAVSGNTIYF TGTGCCAGCAGCGCTGTCTCTGGAAACACCATATATTTT
TRBJ2-2 TRBV6-6 TRBD1 . CASSPRTGVTGELFF TGTGCCAGCAGTCCCCGGACAGGGGTCACCGGGGAGCTGTTTTTT
TRBJ2-3 TRBV28 . . CASSHDFLTTDTQYF TGTGCCAGCAGTCACGACTTTCTTACCACAGATACGCAGTATTTT
TRBJ2-3 TRBV5-8 TRBD1 . CASSPPTGTDTQYF TGTGCCAGCAGTCCACCGACAGGGACAGATACGCAGTATTTT
TRBJ2-4 TRBV4-3 TRBD2 . CASSQEALAGNIAKNIQYF TGCGCCAGCAGCCAAGAGGCACTAGCGGGGAATATAGCCAAAAACATTCAGTACTTC
TRBJ2-3 TRBV4-3 TRBD1 . CASSQVQGAVRGRTDTQYF TGCGCCAGCAGCCAAGTCCAGGGGGCCGTACGGGGACGCACAGATACGCAGTATTTT
TRBJ2-3 TRBV28 TRBD2 . CASSLSSGRPDTQYF TGTGCCAGCAGTTTATCTAGCGGGAGGCCCGATACGCAGTATTTT
TRBJ2-7 TRBV7-2 . . CASSFQGSSYEQYF TGTGCCAGCAGCTTCCAGGGGAGCTCCTACGAGCAGTACTTC
TRBJ1-1 TRBV4-2 . . CASSQDRVNTEAFF TGTGCCAGCAGCCAAGATCGAGTAAACACTGAAGCTTTCTTT
TRBJ2-3 TRBV29-1 TRBD1 . CSVVEGTGVRDTQYF TGCAGCGTCGTTGAGGGGACAGGGGTACGAGATACGCAGTATTTT
TRBJ1-1 TRBV6-5 TRBD1 once CASRPGDRKSRAFF TGTGCCAGCAGACCCGGGGACAGAAAGTCAAGGGCTTTCTTT
TRBJ2-1 TRBV5-1 TRBD2 . CASSLVASGSSNNEQFF TGCGCCAGCAGCTTGGTGGCTAGCGGGAGCTCGAACAATGAGCAGTTCTTC
TRBJ1-2 TRBV25-1 TRBD1 . CASSPTGTGGGYTF TGTGCCAGCAGTCCCACCGGGACAGGGGGTGGCTACACCTTC
TRBJ2-2 TRBV2 . . CASRILASNGELFF TGTGCCAGCAGAATACTAGCATCCAACGGGGAGCTGTTTTTT
TRBJ2-5 TRBV27 TRBD1 . CASRRTGGETQYF TGTGCCAGCAGGAGGACAGGGGGCGAGACCCAGTACTTC
TRBJ2-2 TRBV28 TRBD2 . CASSGTGTRSSTGELFF TGTGCCAGCAGTGGAACCGGGACTAGAAGTAGCACCGGGGAGCTGTTTTTT
TRBJ2-3 TRBV19 TRBD1 few CASSEQGADTQYF TGTGCCAGTAGTGAACAGGGGGCAGATACGCAGTATTTT
TRBJ2-2 TRBV19 . . CASSMTGANSWRVNTGELFF TGTGCCAGTAGTATGACCGGGGCCAACAGTTGGAGGGTCAACACCGGGGAGCTGTTTTTT
TRBJ1-1 TRBV6-6 . . CASSYGGAGTEAFF TGTGCCAGCAGTTACGGGGGCGCGGGGACTGAAGCTTTCTTT
TRBJ2-3 TRBV6-4 . . CASSDLPSGTDTQYF TGTGCCAGCAGTGACTTGCCTAGCGGCACAGATACGCAGTATTTT
TRBJ2-5 TRBV5-6 TRBD1 . CASSLGPGGEETQYF TGTGCCAGCAGCTTGGGGCCAGGGGGCGAGGAGACCCAGTACTTC
TRBJ2-1 TRBV11-2 . . CASSLDAVAYNEQFF TGTGCCAGCAGCTTAGACGCTGTCGCCTACAATGAGCAGTTCTTC
TRBJ2-2 TRBV5-8 . . CASSSLLLDSYTGELFF TGTGCCAGCAGCTCCCTCCTACTCGACTCATACACCGGGGAGCTGTTTTTT
TRBJ2-3 TRBV18 TRBD1 . CASSLTGGETDTQYF TGTGCCAGCTCACTTACAGGGGGCGAGACAGATACGCAGTATTTT
TRBJ2-5 TRBV5-1 TRBD1 . CASSSVGAGQGLETQYF TGCGCCAGCAGCTCGGTCGGTGCGGGACAGGGGCTAGAGACCCAGTACTTC
TRBJ2-7 TRBV5-1 . . CASSFTGRDYEQYF TGCGCCAGCAGCTTTACGGGACGGGACTACGAGCAGTACTTC
TRBJ2-2 TRBV10-1 TRBD2 . CASSIAGGLSGELFF TGCGCCAGCAGCATAGCGGGGGGCTTGTCCGGGGAGCTGTTTTTT
TRBJ2-2 TRBV5-4 . . CASSLEPGSNTGELFF TGTGCCAGCAGCTTGGAACCAGGTTCGAACACCGGGGAGCTGTTTTTT
TRBJ1-5 TRBV5-5 . few CASSIVQTNQPQHF TGTGCCAGCAGCATAGTACAGACCAATCAGCCCCAGCATTTT
TRBJ1-1 TRBV30 . . CAWSLGAKAFF TGTGCCTGGAGTTTGGGGGCAAAAGCTTTCTTT
TRBJ2-7 TRBV6-6 . . CASSPQGRPSYEQYF TGTGCCAGCAGTCCCCAAGGCAGGCCCTCGTACGAGCAGTACTTC
TRBJ1-1 TRBV30 TRBD1 once CAWSKTGLNTEAFF TGTGCCTGGAGTAAGACAGGGTTGAACACTGAAGCTTTCTTT
TRBJ2-1 TRBV5-1 TRBD2 . CASSPSSGSSYNEQFF TGCGCCAGCAGCCCCTCTAGCGGGAGCTCCTACAATGAGCAGTTCTTC
TRBJ2-7 TRBV4-1 TRBD2 once CASSQGPIRREGGEQYF TGCGCCAGCAGCCAAGGTCCGATTCGGCGGGAGGGAGGCGAGCAGTACTTC
TRBJ1-2 TRBV28 TRBD1 . CASSLTTGALSGYTF TGTGCCAGCAGTTTAACGACAGGGGCGTTGTCTGGCTACACCTTC
TRBJ2-2 TRBV4-1 . . CASSRLQGHNTGELFF TGCGCCAGCAGCCGCCTGCAGGGACATAACACCGGGGAGCTGTTTTTT
TRBJ1-2 TRBV5-4 TRBD1 . CASSLRGGDGYTF TGTGCCAGCAGCTTGAGAGGGGGCGATGGCTACACCTTC
TRBJ2-1 TRBV28 TRBD1 . CASSSPGQGTYNEQFF TGTGCCAGCAGTTCTCCGGGACAGGGAACCTACAATGAGCAGTTCTTC
TRBJ2-7 TRBV6-5 . . CASSYSISGSYEQYF TGTGCCAGCAGTTACTCGATTTCGGGCAGCTACGAGCAGTACTTC
TRBJ1-4 TRBV28 . . CASSLWAGVDEKLFF TGTGCCAGCAGTTTATGGGCGGGGGTTGATGAAAAACTGTTTTTT
TRBJ2-5 TRBV10-1 TRBD1 . CASSESSWGQGPQETQYF TGCGCCAGCAGTGAGTCTTCGTGGGGACAGGGGCCTCAAGAGACCCAGTACTTC